This T cell receptor (beta chain) was sequenced for a study of blood T cell repertoires in COVID-19 (dated by TCRdb to 2020 to 2021). Context from the whole study: The collaborator samples originated in the United States, Italy and Spain and spanned the acute and convalescent phases of COVID-19. The repertoires were released in a freely available public database intended as a resource for research on the immune response to SARS-CoV-2. Samples came from the ongoing ImmuneRACE study (first 160 participants) plus 1,254 subjects from 6 global collaborators. The sample metadata nearly always contained a de-identified subject ID, COVID-19 status, age in years and sex. The dataset comprised deeply sampled blood TCRbeta repertoires from subjects exposed to, actively infected with, or recovered from COVID-19. Where available, HLA class I and class II types were obtained from metadata supplied by the sample provider rather than from assay-based typing. The prospective study material was composed of cDNA or gDNA derived from T cells, B-cell-depleted T cells, or PBMCs.

Another Seattle source contributed samples from volunteer blood donors who had recovered from COVID-19. Whole blood was collected in K2EDTA tubes by collaborating institutions according to the institutions' own protocols. Collaborator samples were shipped for TCRbeta analysis as frozen whole blood, isolated PBMCs, or DNA extracted from either sample type. From V the trimming removes 3 bases and from J it removes 6 bases, while the gene matches leave 10 bases of the junction unaccounted for. CDR1 LGHNA and CDR2 YNFKEQ were looked up in the germline V gene. Including the terminal cysteine and phenylalanine, the CDR3 comprises 16 residues. Only the CDR3 region is kept as DNA, spanning 48 bases read in frame from base 1. Notes on this clone: The clone's antigen remains unknown. The sample holds no much larger clone one base away, and base qualities are not on file.

The immunoSEQ Assay, a bias-controlled multiplex PCR, was used to amplify TCRbeta CDR3 regions from genomic DNA. From the authors' description of their analysis: The number of nucleated cells in each sample was estimated from the amplification of reference gene primers within the assay. To quantify the absolute abundance of each unique TCRbeta CDR3 rearrangement, sequence reads were collapsed and filtered. For each sample, productive Simpson clonality was calculated as the square root of Simpson's diversity index across productive rearrangements. Held by TCRdb, this immuneACCESS table contains in-frame sequences only and omits some clones. Under half of the omission traces to an unresolved V gene where checked; the cause of the rest is unknown. The DNA gave D and trimming, while V, J and clone size come from that table. A total of roughly 250,000 clones appear in this sample, roughly 90% of them only once. The top ten hold approximately 4.3% of the sample.

Broader findings and caveats from the paper: How much clinical and demographic metadata was included differed by source and by participant, and the metadata was provided uncurated.

Sequenced input: peripheral blood. This TCR came from a man aged 55-75 years who had recovered from COVID-19. The sequence joins TRBV4-2 to TRBJ2-1; TRBD2 agrees with 8 junctional bases. CDR3 sequence: CASSQGASGGGNEQFF. The bases read TGTGCCAGCAGCCAGGGAGCCAGCGGGGGAGGCAATGAGCAGTTCTTC.